These 31 T cell receptor beta chains originate from one sample sequenced in a study of blood T cell repertoires in COVID-19. Produced via immunoSEQ multiplex PCR; TCRdb's table is partial and in-frame only. The sample yields hundreds of thousands of clones, around 91% seen once. Material for sequencing was PBMCs or T cells enriched from blood (not recorded which). The receptors here all came from a woman in her forties who had recovered from COVID-19.

The rearrangement links TRBV7-3 to TRBJ2-2; D is unresolved. This CDR3 region has 15 residues. In germline, CDR1 is SGHTA, CDR2 FQGTGA. The V gene lost 4 bases and the J gene lost 0 bases, with 9 bases spanning the gap. The CDR3, as DNA: TGTGCCAGCAGCTCCCCCGGTTCGAACACCGGGGAGCTGTTTTTT. It encodes CASSSPGSNTGELFF.

The chain combines TRBV21-1 with TRBJ1-3; the D call in the table, TRBD1, was not verified against the DNA. TRBV21-1 is noted as a pseudogene. The CDR3 covers 19 residues. CDR3 nucleotide sequence: TGTGCCAGCAGCAACTGGCAGGGGGCCCCTTGGGACTCTGGAAACACCATATATTTT. This codes for CASSNWQGAPWDSGNTIYF.

The chain links TRBV6-4 to TRBJ2-5; 10 bases line up with TRBD1. V lost 0 bases to trimming and J lost 4 bases; unmatched junction nucleotides: 8. In germline, CDR1 is MRHNA, CDR2 SNTAGT. The CDR3 consists of 17 residues. CDR3 in DNA: TGTGCCAGCAGTGACTCGAGCGGACAGGGGGTCGGAGAGACCCAGTACTTC. This translates into CASSDSSGQGVGETQYF.

The V call is TRBV29-1, the J call TRBJ2-1; 10 bases are shared with TRBD2. Germline V gene sequence: CDR1 SQVTM, CDR2 ANQGSEA. This CDR3 comprises 15 residues. V dropped 0 bases and J dropped 4; count of bases not matched to a gene: 3. CDR3 amino acids: CSVEDLAGEYNEQFF. Here the CDR3 DNA reads TGCAGCGTTGAAGATCTAGCGGGAGAATACAATGAGCAGTTCTTC.

This clone came up once. The chain couples TRBV5-1 to TRBJ2-3, with 10 bases matching TRBD2. The J segment lost 2 bases and the V segment lost 2 bases, leaving 5 bases of the junction unmatched. Germline CDR1 and CDR2: SGHRS and YFSETQ. The CDR3 extends over 16 amino acids. DNA of the CDR3: TGCGCCAGCAGCTTTCAGCGGGGGGGTAACACAGATACGCAGTATTTT. It is translated as CASSFQRGGNTDTQYF.

The chain employs TRBV19 and TRBJ2-2, with 7 bases fitting TRBD2. Germline CDR1 LNHDA, CDR2 SQIVND (reference sequence). The ends lost 6 bases at V and 7 bases at J; junction bases unmatched: 11. This CDR3 contains 15 residues. CDR3 protein: CASRTRGGRNGELFF. Here the CDR3 DNA reads TGTGCCAGTAGAACCCGGGGAGGGCGGAACGGGGAGCTGTTTTTT.

The chain joins TRBV27 to TRBJ1-4; no clear D. Trimming removed 5 bases from V and 5 bases from J, with 12 bases in between. This CDR3 has 14 amino acids. The germline V gene has CDR1 MNHEY and CDR2 SMNVEV (reference sequence). The CDR3 sequence: CASSSLAANEKLFF. CDR3 sequence (DNA): TGTGCCAGCAGTAGTTTGGCGGCGAATGAAAAACTGTTTTTT.

The table lists this clone with a few counts. The genes are TRBV21-1 and TRBJ1-1; TRBD1 is taken as the D call from the table, unchecked against the DNA. TRBV21-1 is a listed pseudogene. This CDR3 region has 14 residues. CDR3 sequence: CASLSARESTEAFF. DNA for the CDR3: TGTGCCAGCCTCTCCGCCAGGGAAAGCACTGAAGCTTTCTTT.

The rearrangement joins TRBV30 to TRBJ1-2; D unclear. The V gene's germline CDR1 is GTSNPN and CDR2 SVGIG (reference sequence). V lost 5 bases, J lost 7 bases, and 8 bases lay in between. This CDR3 is 10 amino acids long. CDR3 in DNA: TGTGCCTGGGACGGGATTGGCTACACCTTC. Protein product: CAWDGIGYTF.

The chain recombines TRBV7-2 with TRBJ1-3; 8 bases fit TRBD1. CDR3 length equals 16 residues. Germline lookup yields CDR1 SGHTA and CDR2 FQGNSA. Trimming cost V 4 bases and J 6 bases; bases outside gene matches: 11. CDR3 residues: CASSYTTGDGENTIYF. The CDR3, as DNA: TGTGCCAGCAGCTACACGACAGGGGATGGGGAAAACACCATATATTTT.

This sequence joins TRBV20-1 and TRBJ2-3; TRBD2 matches 10 bases. The CDR3 is made up of 13 amino acids. With V trimmed by 3 bases and J by 3 bases, 0 bases remained unmatched. Germline V gene lookup returns CDR1 DFQATT and CDR2 SNEGSKA (reference sequence). The CDR3: CSASSGGTDTQYF. CDR3 coding DNA: TGCAGTGCTAGTAGCGGGGGGACAGATACGCAGTATTTT.

The V call is TRBV4-3, the J call TRBJ2-3; D is possibly TRBD2 (6 bases). The CDR3 consists of 15 residues. Per germline, CDR1 LGHNA and CDR2 YSLEER. Between the trimmed V and J ends, which lost 0 bases and 3 bases, there was a span of 10 bases. CDR3 in amino acids: CASSQDLRGTDTQYF. CDR3 DNA: TGCGCCAGCAGCCAAGATCTACGGGGGACAGATACGCAGTATTTT.

This clone was detected only once. V and J are TRBV7-6 and TRBJ2-1, with 8 positions matching TRBD2. Germline values: CDR1 SGHVS, CDR2 FNYEAQ. The CDR3 runs to 16 residues. Trimming cost V 1 base and J 4 bases; bases outside gene matches: 6. CDR3 sequence (DNA): TGTGCCAGCAGCTTAGAACCCCCTAGCGGGTACAATGAGCAGTTCTTC. Translating gives CASSLEPPSGYNEQFF.

The chain employs TRBV27 and TRBJ2-7, with unresolved D. CDR3 length: 16 amino acids. V lost 0 bases to trimming and J lost 3 bases, with 15 bases between them. Per the germline V gene, CDR1 is MNHEY and CDR2 is SMNVEV (reference sequence). The DNA for the CDR3 is TGTGCCAGCAGTTTATCGTCCAGGTTGCAGGACTACGAGCAGTACTTC. Translation gives CASSLSSRLQDYEQYF.

The genes are TRBV2 and TRBJ2-7; possible D gene TRBD2, 6 bases. V dropped 10 bases and J dropped 0 bases, with 16 bases sitting between them. This CDR3 is built from 14 residues. Germline-derived CDR1 and CDR2 are SNHLY and FYNNEI. The chain's CDR3 is CAIQGGHDSYEQYF. CDR3 coding DNA: TGTGCCATCCAGGGAGGACACGACTCCTACGAGCAGTACTTC.

This sequence joins TRBV6-2 or TRBV6-3 and TRBJ2-6; unclear D gene. This CDR3 comprises 15 residues. CDR1 and CDR2 from the germline V gene are MNHEY and SVGEGT. Deletions cut 5 bases from V and 1 base from J, with 9 bases between. The CDR3 here is CASSTTVSGANVLTF. The CDR3 DNA follows: TGTGCCAGCAGTACCACAGTGTCTGGGGCCAACGTCCTGACTTTC.

The rearrangement joins TRBV27 to TRBJ2-5; no clear D. The CDR3 contains 14 residues. V was trimmed by 1 base and J by 2 bases, leaving 8 bases between them. Germline V gene lookup returns CDR1 MNHEY and CDR2 SMNVEV (reference sequence). DNA for the CDR3: TGTGCCAGCAGTTTATTAGACAAACAAGAGACCCAGTACTTC. Translation gives CASSLLDKQETQYF.

The chain recombines TRBV6-2 or TRBV6-3 with TRBJ1-5; a weak D match, TRBD1 (5 bases). Trimming shortened V by 2 bases and J by 0 bases, and 11 bases separated the two germline ends. Germline-derived CDR1 and CDR2 are MNHEY and SVGEGT. The CDR3 has 16 amino acids. This CDR3 is CASSYGGAYSNQPQHF. CDR3 DNA sequence: TGTGCCAGCAGTTACGGAGGGGCCTATAGCAATCAGCCCCAGCATTTT.

This rearrangement joins TRBV28 to TRBJ2-3; possibly TRBD1 for D (5 bases). The CDR3 contains 13 residues. V shed 7 bases and J shed 5 bases, with 13 bases lying between them. From germline, CDR1 is MDHEN and CDR2 SYDVKM. CDR3: CASTPSGKDTQYF. For the CDR3, the DNA is TGTGCCAGCACTCCTTCAGGGAAAGATACGCAGTATTTT.

This sequence joins TRBV11-2 and TRBJ2-6; tentatively, D is TRBD1 (6 bases). Trimming took 5 bases from V and 2 from J, leaving 13 bases between them. Germline CDR1 is SGHAT and CDR2 is FQNNGV. The CDR3 extends over 16 amino acids. CDR3 nucleotide sequence: TGTGCCAGCAGCACTAAACAGGGACCTGGGGCCAACGTCCTGACTTTC. It codes for CASSTKQGPGANVLTF.

This clone was recorded a few times. The chain couples TRBV10-1 to TRBJ2-1, with TRBD2 identical over 15 bases. The germline V gene encodes CDR1 WNHNN and CDR2 SYGVQD (reference sequence). Trimming cost V 5 bases and J 0 bases; bases outside gene matches: 2. The CDR3 covers 17 residues. CDR3 region: CASSRTSGGASYNEQFF. The CDR3 DNA sequence: TGCGCCAGCAGTCGGACTAGCGGGGGGGCCTCCTACAATGAGCAGTTCTTC.

This clone was seen more than once but under ten times. This chain links TRBV5-6 with TRBJ2-5; 8 bases agree with TRBD2. Germline CDR1 reads SGHDT; CDR2 reads YYEEEE. V was pared by 3 bases and J by 4 bases, with 2 bases of the junction left unmatched. This CDR3 has 13 amino acids. Here the CDR3 DNA reads TGTGCCAGCAGCTCGGGGGGGCGAGAGACCCAGTACTTC. This sequence encodes CASSSGGRETQYF.

The V call is TRBV6-5, the J call TRBJ1-5, with 7 bases aligning to TRBD1. The CDR3 is 15 residues long. The V segment lost 2 bases and the J segment 6 bases; nucleotides outside the gene matches: 7. CDR1 and CDR2 from the germline V gene are MNHEY and SVGAGI. The CDR3 loop is CASSYLDRAFQPQHF. For the CDR3, the DNA is TGTGCCAGCAGTTACCTTGACAGGGCCTTTCAGCCCCAGCATTTT.

The chain joins TRBV7-6 to TRBJ2-1; TRBD2 matches 8 bases. Germline V gene lookup returns CDR1 SGHVS and CDR2 FNYEAQ. J was trimmed by 4 bases and V by 1 base; bases with no gene match: 9. This CDR3 is 17 amino acids long. CDR3 sequence reads: CASSLGVRGGVYNEQFF. CDR3 DNA: TGTGCCAGCAGCTTAGGCGTCCGGGGGGGCGTATACAATGAGCAGTTCTTC.

This chain joins TRBV4-3 and TRBJ2-7; 7 bases match TRBD1. CDR3 size: 17 residues. V gave up 0 bases and J gave up 0 bases; unmatched junction bases: 8. Germline V lookup: CDR1 LGHNA, CDR2 YSLEER. CDR3 in DNA: TGCGCCAGCAGCCAAGAAAGAGGGGGCTTTAGCTCCTACGAGCAGTACTTC. Protein sequence: CASSQERGGFSSYEQYF.

The chain employs TRBV19 and TRBJ2-2, with D possibly TRBD2 on 6 matching bases. The CDR3 length is 16 residues. V shed 0 bases and J shed 4 bases, with 12 bases lying between them. Germline V gene sequence: CDR1 LNHDA, CDR2 SQIVND (reference sequence). The CDR3 loop reads CASSIEARLGTGELFF. In DNA form, the CDR3 reads TGTGCCAGTAGTATAGAGGCGAGACTAGGCACCGGGGAGCTGTTTTTT.

On this clone itself: At one boundary the junction diverges from the germline segment, which might be a read error. This rearrangement joins TRBV7-7 to TRBJ2-1, with a possible D match to TRBD1 (6 bases). Germline values: CDR1 SSHAT, CDR2 FNYEAQ (reference sequence). This CDR3 is built from 13 residues. CDR3 DNA sequence: TGTGCTAGCAGCTTAGACAGGAACAATGAGCAGTTCTTC. Translation: CASSLDRNNEQFF.

The chain recombines TRBV5-1 with TRBJ2-1; D possibly corresponds to TRBD2 (6 bases). CDR3 length: 13 amino acids. Germline CDR1 is SGHRS and CDR2 is YFSETQ. V was pared by 4 bases and J by 6 bases, with 11 bases between. The CDR3 coding sequence is TGCGCCAGCAGCCCGGGACTGGGCAATGAGCAGTTCTTC. Its protein is CASSPGLGNEQFF.

The genes are TRBV7-2 and TRBJ1-2; maybe TRBD1 (6 bases). Germline CDR1 is SGHTA and CDR2 is FQGNSA. V lost 5 bases and J lost 8, with 15 bases in between. The CDR3 consists of 13 residues. The CDR3 loop reads CASSRDRMGGYTF. In nucleotides, the CDR3 is TGTGCCAGCAGCCGTGACAGGATGGGGGGCTACACCTTC.

V and J are TRBV30 and TRBJ2-6; 7 nucleotides align to TRBD1. V gave up 3 bases and J gave up 4 bases; unmatched junction bases: 15. CDR3 size: 18 residues. Germline CDR1 is GTSNPN and CDR2 is SVGIG (reference sequence). CDR3 amino acids: CAWRSFRGGQIGANVLTF. The CDR3 DNA is TGTGCCTGGAGATCGTTCAGAGGGGGCCAGATCGGGGCCAACGTCCTGACTTTC.

The CDR3 loop is CAWGQASTEAFF. The CDR3 region has the DNA TGTGCCTGGGGACAGGCCTCCACTGAAGCTTTCTTT. V usage is TRBV30 and J usage is TRBJ1-1; 7 positions match TRBD1. Losses at the gene ends were 5 bases for V and 4 bases for J; bases not matched to a gene: 4. The CDR3 consists of 12 residues. CDR1 is GTSNPN and CDR2 is SVGIG in the germline V gene (reference sequence).